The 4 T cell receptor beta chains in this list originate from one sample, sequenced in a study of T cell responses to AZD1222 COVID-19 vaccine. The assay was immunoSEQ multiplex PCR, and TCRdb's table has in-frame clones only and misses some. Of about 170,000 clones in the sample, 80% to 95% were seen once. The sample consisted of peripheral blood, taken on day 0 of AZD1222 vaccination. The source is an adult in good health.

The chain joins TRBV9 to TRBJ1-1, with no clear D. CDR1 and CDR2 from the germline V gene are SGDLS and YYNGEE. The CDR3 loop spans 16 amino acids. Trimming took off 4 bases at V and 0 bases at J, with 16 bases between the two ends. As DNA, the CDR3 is TGTGCCAGCAGCCTATCTCCGATGGGGATGAACACTGAAGCTTTCTTT. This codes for CASSLSPMGMNTEAFF.

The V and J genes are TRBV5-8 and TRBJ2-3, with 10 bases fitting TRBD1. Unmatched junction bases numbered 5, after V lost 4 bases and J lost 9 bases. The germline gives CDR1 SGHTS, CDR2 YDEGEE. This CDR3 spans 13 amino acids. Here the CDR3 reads CASSRGQGGTQYF. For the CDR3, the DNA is TGTGCCAGCAGCAGAGGACAGGGGGGGACGCAGTATTTT.

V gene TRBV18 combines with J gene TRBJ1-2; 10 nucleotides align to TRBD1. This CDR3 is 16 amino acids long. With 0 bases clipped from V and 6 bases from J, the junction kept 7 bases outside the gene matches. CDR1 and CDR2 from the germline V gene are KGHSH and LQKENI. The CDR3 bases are TGTGCCAGCTCACCACCTTACGCCGGGACAGGGGATGGCTACACCTTC. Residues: CASSPPYAGTGDGYTF. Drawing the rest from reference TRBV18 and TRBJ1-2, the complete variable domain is NAGVMQNPRHLVRRRGQEARLRCSPMKGHSHVYWYRQLPEEGLKFMVYLQKENIIDESGMPKERFSAEFPKEGPSILRIQQVVRGDSAAYFCASSPPYAGTGDGYTFGSGTRLTVV.

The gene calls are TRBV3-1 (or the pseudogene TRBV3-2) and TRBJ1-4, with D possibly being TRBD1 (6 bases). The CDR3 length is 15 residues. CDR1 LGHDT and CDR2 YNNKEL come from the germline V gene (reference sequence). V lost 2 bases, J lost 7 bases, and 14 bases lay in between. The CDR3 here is CASSQRGQGGEKLFF. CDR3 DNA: TGTGCCAGCAGCCAACGGGGGCAGGGAGGTGAAAAACTGTTTTTT.